The sequence of this TCR beta chain was determined in a study of beta chain features in type 1 diabetes. A few counts support this clone. What it binds is unknown. TCRB transcripts that were expressed got sequenced, as all of the isolated RNA had been reverse transcribed. Sequencing used immunoSEQ multiplex PCR; TCRdb keeps in-frame clones, though not all of them. The sample yields 620,000 or so clones, around 15% seen once. Study results and limitations: Comparison showed that naive, central memory and Treg TCRB repertoires appeared more similar among patients than among healthy donors.

CD4+ naive, central memory, regulatory and stem cell-like memory subsets were isolated by sorting on CD45RO/CCR7/CD25/CD127/CD95/CD27. With V trimmed by 0 bases and J by 1 base, 8 bases remained unmatched. The CDR3 contains 18 residues. Germline V gene lookup returns CDR1 SGDLS and CDR2 YYNGEE. Sequencing input: naive CD4+ T cells from blood. The clonotype comes from a man in his late teens or twenties in good health. The V call is TRBV9, the J call TRBJ2-3; 10 positions agree with TRBD2. The DNA for the CDR3 is TGTGCCAGCAGCGTAGCTCCGGTAGCGGGAGGTCGCACAGATACGCAGTATTTT. Residues: CASSVAPVAGGRTDTQYF.